Here is one T cell receptor (beta chain) with its context. The antigen is not known. Survey-level immunoSEQ v3.0 assays were run. The table came from immunoSEQ multiplex PCR; TCRdb's copy has only in-frame clones and leaves some out. The sample holds some 33,000 clones, roughly 95% seen once. The record originates from a study of long-term antiretroviral therapy in people with HIV. Germline loops: CDR1 SGDLS, CDR2 YYNGEE. V gave up 0 bases and J gave up 5 bases, with 14 bases separating them. The CDR3 is 15 amino acids. Whole-study results and caveats: HIV repertoires showed narrower CDR3 length ranges than controls. ART adherence, viral resistance and therapy changes went undocumented.

Sequenced material: unsorted PBMCs, taken roughly 6.4 years after starting antiretroviral therapy. The chain couples TRBV9 to TRBJ1-1, with D possibly being TRBD1 (6 bases). The sequence was collected from a man between 25 and 39 years old with HIV. The CDR3 DNA follows: TGTGCCAGCAGCGTAGGACAGGCAGTTGGGACTGAAGCTTTCTTT. Residues: CASSVGQAVGTEAFF. The variable domain in full, completed from reference TRBV9 and TRBJ1-1, reads DSGVTQTPKHLITATGQRVTLRCSPRSGDLSVYWYQQSLDQGLQFLIQYYNGEERAKGNILERFSAQQFPDLHSELNLSSLELGDSALYFCASSVGQAVGTEAFFGQGTRLTVV.